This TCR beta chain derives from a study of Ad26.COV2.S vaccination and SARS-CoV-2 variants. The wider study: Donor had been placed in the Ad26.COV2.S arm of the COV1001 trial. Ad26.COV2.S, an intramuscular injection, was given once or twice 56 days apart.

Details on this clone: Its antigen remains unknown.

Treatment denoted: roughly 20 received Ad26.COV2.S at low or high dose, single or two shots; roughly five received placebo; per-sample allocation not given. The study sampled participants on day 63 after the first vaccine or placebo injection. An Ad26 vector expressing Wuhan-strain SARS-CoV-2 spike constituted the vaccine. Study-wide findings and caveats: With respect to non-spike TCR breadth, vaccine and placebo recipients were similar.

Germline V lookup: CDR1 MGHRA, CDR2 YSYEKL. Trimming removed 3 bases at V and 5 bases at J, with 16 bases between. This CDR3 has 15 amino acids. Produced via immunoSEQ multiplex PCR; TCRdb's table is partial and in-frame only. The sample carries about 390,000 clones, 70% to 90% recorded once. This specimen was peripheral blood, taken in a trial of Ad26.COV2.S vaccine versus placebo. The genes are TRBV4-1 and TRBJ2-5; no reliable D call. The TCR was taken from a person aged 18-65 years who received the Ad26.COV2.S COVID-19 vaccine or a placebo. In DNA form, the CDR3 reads TGCGCCAGCAGCCAGGCCCGGACCGGTCGGGAGACCCAGTACTTC. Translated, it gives CASSQARTGRETQYF.